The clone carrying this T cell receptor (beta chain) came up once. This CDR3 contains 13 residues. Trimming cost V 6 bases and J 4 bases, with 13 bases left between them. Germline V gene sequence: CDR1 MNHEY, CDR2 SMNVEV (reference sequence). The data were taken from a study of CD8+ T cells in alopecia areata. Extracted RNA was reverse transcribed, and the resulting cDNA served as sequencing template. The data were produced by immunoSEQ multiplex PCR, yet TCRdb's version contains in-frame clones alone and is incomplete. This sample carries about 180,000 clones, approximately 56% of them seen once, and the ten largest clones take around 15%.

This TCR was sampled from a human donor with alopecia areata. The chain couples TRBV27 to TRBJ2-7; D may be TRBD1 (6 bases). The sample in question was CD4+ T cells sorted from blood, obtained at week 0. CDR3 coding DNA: TGTGCCAGCAGACCGGGACAATCATACGAGCAGTACTTC. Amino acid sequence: CASRPGQSYEQYF.